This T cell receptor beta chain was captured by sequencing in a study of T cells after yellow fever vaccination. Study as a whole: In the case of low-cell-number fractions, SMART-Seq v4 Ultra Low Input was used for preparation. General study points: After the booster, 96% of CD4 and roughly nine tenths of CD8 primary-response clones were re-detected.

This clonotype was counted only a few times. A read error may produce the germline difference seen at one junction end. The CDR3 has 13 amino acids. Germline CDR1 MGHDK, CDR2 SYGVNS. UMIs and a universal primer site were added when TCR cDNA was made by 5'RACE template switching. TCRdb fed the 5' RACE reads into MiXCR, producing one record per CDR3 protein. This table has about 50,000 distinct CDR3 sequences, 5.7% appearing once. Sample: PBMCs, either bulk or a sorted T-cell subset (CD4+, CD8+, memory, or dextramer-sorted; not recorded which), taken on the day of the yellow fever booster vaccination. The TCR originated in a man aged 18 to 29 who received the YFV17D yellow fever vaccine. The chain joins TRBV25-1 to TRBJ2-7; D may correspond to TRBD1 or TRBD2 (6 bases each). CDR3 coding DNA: TGTGCCAGCAGTGAATGGGGGGCGGCAGACTCCCTTTTC. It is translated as CASSEWGAADSLF.